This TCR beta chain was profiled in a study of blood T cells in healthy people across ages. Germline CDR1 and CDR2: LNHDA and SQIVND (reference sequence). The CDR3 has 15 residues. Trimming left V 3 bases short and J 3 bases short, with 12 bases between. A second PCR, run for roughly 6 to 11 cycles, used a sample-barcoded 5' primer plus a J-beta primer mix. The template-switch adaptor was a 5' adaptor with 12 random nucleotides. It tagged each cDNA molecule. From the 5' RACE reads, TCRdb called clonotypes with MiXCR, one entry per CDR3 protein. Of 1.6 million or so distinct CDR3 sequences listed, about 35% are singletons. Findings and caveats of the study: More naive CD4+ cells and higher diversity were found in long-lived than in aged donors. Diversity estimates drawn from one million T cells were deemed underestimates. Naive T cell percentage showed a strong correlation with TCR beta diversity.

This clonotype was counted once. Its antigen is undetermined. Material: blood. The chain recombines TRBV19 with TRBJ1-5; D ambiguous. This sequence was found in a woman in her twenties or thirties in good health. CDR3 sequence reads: CASSIWSGNNQPQHF. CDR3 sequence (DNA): TGTGCCAGTAGTATTTGGTCAGGCAACAATCAGCCCCAGCATTTT.